These 6 T cell receptor beta chains were sequenced from one sample in a study of blood T cell repertoires in COVID-19. Here immunoSEQ multiplex PCR was the method, and the copy in TCRdb shows in-frame clones only, minus some. The sample has fewer than 80,000 clones, roughly 85% seen once. The source material was peripheral blood. These receptor sequences come from a woman of 80 years or more with acute or convalescent COVID-19.

The chain combines TRBV7-8 with TRBJ2-5, with 8 bases fitting TRBD1. The CDR3 loop spans 14 amino acids. V was clipped by 4 bases and J by 2 bases; unmatched bases: 3. Looked up from germline, CDR1 is SGHVS and CDR2 is FQNEAQ. CDR3 sequence: CASSSNRGQETQYF. The CDR3 bases are TGTGCCAGCAGCTCAAACAGGGGGCAAGAGACCCAGTACTTC.

This chain joins TRBV7-9 and TRBJ1-1; 10 bases line up with TRBD1. J gave up 7 bases and V 5 bases, and 10 bases lay outside the gene matches. CDR1 and CDR2 (germline): SEHNR, FQNEAQ (reference sequence). This CDR3 contains 15 residues. This CDR3 reads CASSPGDRGVLEAFF. Here the CDR3 DNA reads TGTGCCAGCAGCCCCGGGGACAGGGGAGTCCTTGAAGCTTTCTTT.

As to this clone: The junction departs from the called germline gene at one end, perhaps through a read error. The V call is TRBV6-5, the J call TRBJ2-7; TRBD2 matches at 9 bases. This CDR3 region has 14 residues. Germline CDR1 is MNHEY and CDR2 is SVGAGI. The CDR3 DNA sequence: TGTGCCAGCAGTGACTCGGGACTAGCAATCGAGCAGTACTTC. This sequence encodes CASSDSGLAIEQYF.

The chain uses TRBV10-2 and TRBJ2-7; D possibly corresponds to TRBD1 (5 bases). Trimming removed 2 bases from V and 6 bases from J, with 8 bases in between. The V gene's germline CDR1 is WSHSY and CDR2 SAAADI. CDR3 length equals 12 residues. The CDR3 loop is CASSETRGEQYF. Written as DNA, the CDR3 is TGCGCCAGCAGTGAGACAAGGGGCGAGCAGTACTTC.

J is TRBJ1-5 and V is TRBV3-1 (or the pseudogene TRBV3-2); 7 nucleotides agree with TRBD1. The CDR3 contains 14 residues. The ends lost 5 bases at V and 6 bases at J; junction bases unmatched: 7. CDR1 and CDR2 (germline): LGHDT, YNNKEL (reference sequence). CDR3 loop: CASSSRQGVQPQHF. In DNA, the CDR3 is TGTGCCAGCAGCTCCCGTCAGGGGGTTCAGCCCCAGCATTTT.

This sequence joins TRBV3-1 (or the pseudogene TRBV3-2) and TRBJ2-3; TRBD2 agrees at 10 bases. Trimming cost V 0 bases and J 2 bases; bases outside gene matches: 8. The CDR3 contains 18 residues. Germline V CDR1 and CDR2: LGHDT, YNNKEL (reference sequence). The CDR3 bases are TGTGCCAGCAGCCAAGATCTAGCTAGCGGGGGTACCACAGATACGCAGTATTTT. It codes for CASSQDLASGGTTDTQYF.